The next 7 T cell receptor beta chains were all read from a single sample in a study of blood T cell repertoires in COVID-19. Here immunoSEQ multiplex PCR was the method, and the copy in TCRdb shows in-frame clones only, minus some. The sample yields about 61,000 clones, 88% seen once. What was sequenced was peripheral blood. Receptor source: a woman in her forties or fifties with active or convalescent COVID-19.

The chain employs TRBV9 and TRBJ1-3; a possible D gene is TRBD1 (5 bases). Trimming took 3 bases from V and 0 from J, leaving 10 bases between them. The germline V gene encodes CDR1 SGDLS and CDR2 YYNGEE. The CDR3 has 15 amino acids. CDR3 protein: CASSAYRSSGNTIYF. In DNA, the CDR3 is TGTGCCAGCAGCGCATACAGGTCCTCTGGAAACACCATATATTTT.

The chain employs TRBV9 and TRBJ2-5; weak D call: TRBD2 (6 bases). V dropped 4 bases and J dropped 1 base, with 14 bases sitting between them. The germline gives CDR1 SGDLS, CDR2 YYNGEE. The CDR3 is made up of 15 amino acids. CDR3 sequence (DNA): TGTGCCAGCAGCCCCTTTCTAGCGCCCCAAGAGACCCAGTACTTC. Protein: CASSPFLAPQETQYF.

The chain uses TRBV24-1 and TRBJ2-3; 8 positions match TRBD2. This CDR3 has 16 amino acids. V gave up 5 bases and J gave up 0 bases; unmatched junction bases: 6. Germline loops: CDR1 KGHDR, CDR2 SFDVKD. The DNA of the CDR3 is TGTGCCACCAGTGCTAGCCCTAGCGGGAGCACAGATACGCAGTATTTT. It specifies CATSASPSGSTDTQYF.

The chain employs TRBV5-1 and TRBJ1-3, with a possible D match to TRBD1 (6 bases). CDR3 size: 14 residues. The germline V gene encodes CDR1 SGHRS and CDR2 YFSETQ. Trimming shortened V by 2 bases and J by 1 base, and 7 bases separated the two germline ends. CDR3 in DNA: TGCGCCAGCAGCTTACAGGGATCTGGAAACACCATATATTTT. Encoded protein: CASSLQGSGNTIYF.

This sequence joins TRBV18 and TRBJ2-3; D gene uncertain. The germline V gene has CDR1 KGHSH and CDR2 LQKENI. This CDR3 contains 13 residues. Trimming pared 2 bases from V and 4 bases from J, leaving 7 bases between. CDR3: CASSPKSSDTQYF. In DNA form, the CDR3 reads TGTGCCAGCTCACCAAAATCATCAGATACGCAGTATTTT.

Details on this clone: One junction end disagrees with the germline gene, perhaps due to a read error. This chain joins TRBV7-7 and TRBJ1-3; D uncertain. Germline V gives CDR1 SSHAT, CDR2 FNYEAQ (reference sequence). The CDR3 sequence is 14 residues long. The CDR3 region has the DNA TGTGCTAGCAGCGAGATCGGCTCTGGAAACACCATATATTTT. It yields the protein CASSEIGSGNTIYF.

The chain has TRBV2 and TRBJ1-5; D is undetermined. CDR1 and CDR2 from the germline V gene are SNHLY and FYNNEI. Deletions cut 8 bases from V and 0 bases from J, with 32 bases between. There are 21 residues in the CDR3. The CDR3 is CASGTENPSGPGRYSNQPQHF. The CDR3 bases are TGTGCCAGCGGAACAGAAAACCCCTCCGGTCCTGGGCGTTATAGCAATCAGCCCCAGCATTTT.